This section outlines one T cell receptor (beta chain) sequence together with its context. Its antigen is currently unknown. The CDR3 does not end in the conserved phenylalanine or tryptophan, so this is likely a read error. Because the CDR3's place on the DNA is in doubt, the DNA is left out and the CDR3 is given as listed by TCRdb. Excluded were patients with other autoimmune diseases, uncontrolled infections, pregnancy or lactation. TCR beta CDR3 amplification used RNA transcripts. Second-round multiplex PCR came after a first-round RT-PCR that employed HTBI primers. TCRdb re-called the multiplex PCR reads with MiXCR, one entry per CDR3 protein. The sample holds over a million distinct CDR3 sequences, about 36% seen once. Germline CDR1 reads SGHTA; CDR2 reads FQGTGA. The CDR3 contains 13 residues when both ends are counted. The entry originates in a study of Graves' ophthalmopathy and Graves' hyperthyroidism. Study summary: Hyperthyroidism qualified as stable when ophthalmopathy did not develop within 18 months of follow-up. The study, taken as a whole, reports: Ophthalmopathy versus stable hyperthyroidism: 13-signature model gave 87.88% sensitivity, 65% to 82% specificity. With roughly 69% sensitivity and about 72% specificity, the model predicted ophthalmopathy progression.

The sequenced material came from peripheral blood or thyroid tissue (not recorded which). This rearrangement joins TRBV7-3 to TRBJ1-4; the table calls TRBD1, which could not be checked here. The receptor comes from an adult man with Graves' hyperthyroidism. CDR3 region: CASSSTGSGAGSY.